What follows are 13 T cell receptor beta chains derived from one specimen sequenced in a study of cytomegalovirus exposure and HLA in healthy donors. The PCR contained 60 Vbeta and 13 Jbeta primers. This table comes from immunoSEQ multiplex PCR, and its TCRdb copy is limited to in-frame clones, with some not included. The sample has some 150,000 clones, about three quarters seen once; the top ten hold roughly 4%. Sequencing was carried out using PBMCs. These TCRs come from a middle-aged woman in good health and CMV-seronegative.

The rearrangement uses TRBV7-2 and TRBJ2-5; 8 positions agree with TRBD1. This CDR3 contains 14 residues. Trimming took 5 bases from V and 5 from J; bases not matched to a gene: 7. CDR1 is SGHTA, CDR2 FQGNSA, per germline. The CDR3 loop reads CASSRGQGRETQYF. The CDR3 bases are TGTGCCAGCAGCCGAGGACAGGGTCGCGAGACCCAGTACTTC. The full variable domain, with the rest looked up from reference TRBV7-2 and TRBJ2-5, is GAGVSQSPSNKVTEKGKDVELRCDPISGHTALYWYRQSLGQGLEFLIYFQGNSAPDKSGLPSDRFSAERTGGSVSTLTIQRTQQEDSAVYLCASSRGQGRETQYFGPGTRLLVL.

The sample holds one count of this clone. This chain uses TRBV11-3 with TRBJ1-1; TRBD1 matches at 8 bases. CDR1 is SGHNT and CDR2 is YENEEA in the germline V gene. The CDR3 has 12 residues. V dropped 7 bases and J dropped 9; count of bases not matched to a gene: 7. In DNA, the CDR3 is TGTGCCAGCAAGAGCCAGGGGGCGCAAGCTTTCTTT. This translates into CASKSQGAQAFF.

The rearrangement uses TRBV30 and TRBJ1-6; a weak D match, TRBD1 (5 bases). The ends were cut back, 3 bases at V and 7 bases at J, with 13 bases in the middle. This CDR3 is built from 14 residues. Germline CDR1 reads GTSNPN; CDR2 reads SVGIG (reference sequence). In DNA, the CDR3 is TGTGCCTGGAGGGGCGGCAGGGTGAATTCACCCCTCCACTTT. Translation gives CAWRGGRVNSPLHF.

The V and J genes are TRBV29-1 and TRBJ1-2, with D possibly TRBD1 on 5 matching bases. With 0 bases removed from V and 8 bases from J, the gap between germline ends came to 16 bases. This CDR3 is built from 14 residues. Per the germline V gene, CDR1 is SQVTM and CDR2 is ANQGSEA. The CDR3 region is CSVEDLTGSLGYTF. The DNA for the CDR3 is TGCAGCGTTGAAGATCTTACAGGTAGCCTGGGCTACACCTTC.

This chain uses TRBV5-6 with TRBJ1-1; the D gene is possibly TRBD1 (5 bases). From germline, CDR1 is SGHDT and CDR2 YYEEEE. The CDR3 runs to 18 residues. V shed 1 base and J shed 3 bases, with 22 bases lying between them. The CDR3 bases are TGTGCCAGCAGCTTGTATGGGGAAGGAAGGGGTCGGGACACTGAAGCTTTCTTT. Protein sequence: CASSLYGEGRGRDTEAFF.

The chain combines TRBV13 with TRBJ2-5, with TRBD2 matching 11 bases. The CDR3 loop spans 15 amino acids. After removal of 4 bases from V and 4 bases from J, the junction contained 5 bases not matched to a gene. The V gene's germline CDR1 is PRHDT and CDR2 FYEKMQ (reference sequence). Here the CDR3 reads CASSSAGLAGETQYF. DNA of the CDR3: TGTGCCAGCAGCTCTGCTGGACTAGCGGGAGAGACCCAGTACTTC.

The J gene is TRBJ1-1, the V gene TRBV7-8, with TRBD1 identical over 7 bases. Trimming at V came to 0 bases and at J to 3 bases, leaving 4 bases not matched to a gene. CDR1 is SGHVS, CDR2 FQNEAQ, per germline. The length of the CDR3 is 15 residues. The CDR3 DNA follows: TGTGCCAGCAGCTTAGCCGCCCAGGGGGACACTGAAGCTTTCTTT. Protein sequence: CASSLAAQGDTEAFF.

The chain employs TRBV6-1 and TRBJ2-1; D remains ambiguous. The germline V gene has CDR1 MNHNS and CDR2 SASEGT. V gave up 4 bases and J gave up 7 bases, with 11 bases separating them. CDR3 length: 13 amino acids. CDR3 region: CASSAFRVNEQFF. The DNA of the CDR3 is TGTGCCAGCAGTGCCTTTCGGGTGAATGAGCAGTTCTTC.

The chain has TRBV11-3 and TRBJ2-1; no clear D. The V gene lost 5 bases and the J gene lost 8 bases, with 10 bases spanning the gap. The CDR3 covers 12 residues. Germline CDR1 SGHNT, CDR2 YENEEA. The CDR3 spells CASSGTIDEQFF. The CDR3 DNA is TGTGCCAGCAGCGGTACTATCGATGAGCAGTTCTTC.

The rearrangement joins TRBV7-2 to TRBJ1-1; D might be TRBD1 (5 bases). Germline V gene lookup returns CDR1 SGHTA and CDR2 FQGNSA. This CDR3 has 17 residues. The V end was cut by 2 bases, the J end by 5 bases, with 21 bases between. The CDR3 coding sequence is TGTGCCAGCAGCTTAAGCGGGGCAGGGCCGGGAGGGACTGAAGCTTTCTTT. It encodes CASSLSGAGPGGTEAFF.

This rearrangement joins TRBV27 to TRBJ1-5; D may be TRBD1 (5 bases). Germline CDR1 is MNHEY and CDR2 is SMNVEV (reference sequence). Trimming cost V 5 bases and J 1 base, with 12 bases left between them. The length of the CDR3 is 15 residues. CDR3 in amino acids: CASSPRVLSNQPQHF. The CDR3 DNA sequence: TGTGCCAGCAGTCCCAGGGTATTGAGCAATCAGCCCCAGCATTTT.

The chain has TRBV4-2 and TRBJ2-7, with TRBD2 matching 9 bases. CDR1 LGHNA and CDR2 YNFKEQ come from the germline V gene. CDR3 length equals 15 residues. V shed 2 bases, J shed 5 bases, and the junction held 7 bases outside the gene matches. The DNA of the CDR3 is TGTGCCAGCAGCCAAAGCGCTAGCGGGGTCGACGAGCAGTACTTC. This translates into CASSQSASGVDEQYF.

The V call is TRBV5-4, the J call TRBJ2-7; D is ambiguous. Germline assignment: CDR1 SGHNT and CDR2 YYREEE (reference sequence). V was shortened by 4 bases and J by 5 bases, with 16 bases between the two germline ends. CDR3 length: 14 amino acids. The CDR3 sequence: CASSTSGDWNEQYF. The CDR3 bases are TGTGCCAGCAGCACTTCCGGAGACTGGAACGAGCAGTACTTC. The full variable domain, with the rest looked up from reference TRBV5-4 and TRBJ2-7, is ETGVTQSPTHLIKTRGQQVTLRCSSQSGHNTVSWYQQALGQGPQFIFQYYREEENGRGNFPPRFSGLQFPNYSSELNVNALELDDSALYLCASSTSGDWNEQYFGPGTRLTVT.